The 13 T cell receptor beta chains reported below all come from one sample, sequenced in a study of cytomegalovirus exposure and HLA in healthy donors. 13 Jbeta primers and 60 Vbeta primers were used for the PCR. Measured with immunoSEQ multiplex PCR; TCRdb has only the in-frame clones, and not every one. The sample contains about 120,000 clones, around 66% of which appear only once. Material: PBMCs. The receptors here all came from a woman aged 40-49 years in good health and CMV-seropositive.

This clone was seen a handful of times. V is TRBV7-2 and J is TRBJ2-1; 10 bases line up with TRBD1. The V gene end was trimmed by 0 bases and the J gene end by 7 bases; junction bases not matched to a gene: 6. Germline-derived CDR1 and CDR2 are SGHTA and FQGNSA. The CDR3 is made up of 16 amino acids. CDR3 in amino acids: CASSLARQGAGNEQFF. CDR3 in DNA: TGTGCCAGCAGCTTAGCAAGACAGGGGGCGGGAAATGAGCAGTTCTTC.

The CDR3 nucleotides are TGTGCCACCAGCAGCTCACTTGCCAACTCTGGAAACACCATATATTTT. It translates to CATSSSLANSGNTIYF. This rearrangement joins TRBV15 to TRBJ1-3; D gene uncertain. V was trimmed by 3 bases and J by 0 bases, leaving 12 bases between them. The CDR3 covers 16 residues. Germline assignment: CDR1 LNHNV and CDR2 YYDKDF (reference sequence).

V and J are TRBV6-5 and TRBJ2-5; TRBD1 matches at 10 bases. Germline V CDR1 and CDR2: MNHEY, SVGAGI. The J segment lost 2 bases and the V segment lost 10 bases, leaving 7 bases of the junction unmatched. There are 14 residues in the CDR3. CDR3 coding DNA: TGTGCCACCGTCGCGGACAGGGGGCAAGAGACCCAGTACTTC. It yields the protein CATVADRGQETQYF.

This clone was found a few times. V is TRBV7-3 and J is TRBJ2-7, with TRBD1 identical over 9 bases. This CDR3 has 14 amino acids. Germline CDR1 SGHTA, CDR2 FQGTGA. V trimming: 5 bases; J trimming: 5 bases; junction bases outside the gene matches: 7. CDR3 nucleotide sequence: TGTGCCAGCAGCGCCGGGACAGGGATAAACGAGCAGTACTTC. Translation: CASSAGTGINEQYF.

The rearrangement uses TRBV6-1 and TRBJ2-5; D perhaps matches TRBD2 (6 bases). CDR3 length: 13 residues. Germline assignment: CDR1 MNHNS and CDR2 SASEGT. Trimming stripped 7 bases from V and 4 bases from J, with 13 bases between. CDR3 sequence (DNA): TGTGCCAGCACTTTCTCGGGGGTAGAGACCCAGTACTTC. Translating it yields CASTFSGVETQYF.

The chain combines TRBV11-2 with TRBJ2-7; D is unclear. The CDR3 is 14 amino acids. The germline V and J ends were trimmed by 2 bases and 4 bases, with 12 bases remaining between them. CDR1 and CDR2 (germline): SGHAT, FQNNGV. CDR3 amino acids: CASSLLRGAYEQYF. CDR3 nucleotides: TGTGCCAGCAGCTTACTTCGAGGCGCGTACGAGCAGTACTTC.

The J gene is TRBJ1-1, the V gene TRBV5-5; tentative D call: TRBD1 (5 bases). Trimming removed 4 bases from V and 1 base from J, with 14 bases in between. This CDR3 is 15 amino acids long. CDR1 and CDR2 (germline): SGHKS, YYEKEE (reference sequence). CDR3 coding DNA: TGTGCCAGCAGCCCCTCGGGACTGACGAACACTGAAGCTTTCTTT. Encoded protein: CASSPSGLTNTEAFF.

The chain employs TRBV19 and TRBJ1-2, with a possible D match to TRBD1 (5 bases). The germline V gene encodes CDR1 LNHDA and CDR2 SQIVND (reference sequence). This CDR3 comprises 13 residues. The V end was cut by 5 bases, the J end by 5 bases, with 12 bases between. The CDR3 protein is CASSLPGLYGYTF. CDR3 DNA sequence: TGTGCCAGTAGTCTTCCGGGACTTTATGGCTACACCTTC.

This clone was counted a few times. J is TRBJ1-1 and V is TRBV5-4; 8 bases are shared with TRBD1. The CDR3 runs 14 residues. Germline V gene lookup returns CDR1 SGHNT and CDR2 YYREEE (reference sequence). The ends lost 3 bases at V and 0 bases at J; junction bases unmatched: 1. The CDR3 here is CASSSQGVNTEAFF. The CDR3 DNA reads TGTGCCAGCAGCTCACAGGGGGTGAACACTGAAGCTTTCTTT.

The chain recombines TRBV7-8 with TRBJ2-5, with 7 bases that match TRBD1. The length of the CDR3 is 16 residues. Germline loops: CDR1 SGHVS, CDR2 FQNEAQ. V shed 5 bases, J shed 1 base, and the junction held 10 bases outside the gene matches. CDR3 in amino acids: CASSPHSRDSQETQYF. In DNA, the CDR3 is TGTGCCAGCAGCCCTCACTCCCGGGACAGCCAAGAGACCCAGTACTTC.

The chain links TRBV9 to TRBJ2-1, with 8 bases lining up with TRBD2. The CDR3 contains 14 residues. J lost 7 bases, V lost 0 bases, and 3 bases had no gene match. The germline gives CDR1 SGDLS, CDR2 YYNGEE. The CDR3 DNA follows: TGTGCCAGCAGCGTAGAAGCGGGGGAAAATGAGCAGTTCTTC. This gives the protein CASSVEAGENEQFF.

CDR3 in amino acids: CASSTAASNTGELFF. CDR3 DNA sequence: TGTGCCAGCAGTACCGCGGCGTCGAACACCGGGGAGCTGTTTTTT. The chain combines TRBV28 with TRBJ2-2, with no clear D. CDR3 length: 15 amino acids. The ends were cut back, 5 bases at V and 0 bases at J, with 10 bases in the middle. Germline CDR1 reads MDHEN; CDR2 reads SYDVKM.

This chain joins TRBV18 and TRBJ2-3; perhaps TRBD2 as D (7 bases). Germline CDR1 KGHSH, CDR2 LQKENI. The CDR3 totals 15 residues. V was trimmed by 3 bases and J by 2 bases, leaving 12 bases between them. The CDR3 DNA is TGTGCCAGCTCACCCTGGGAGGGGGACACAGATACGCAGTATTTT. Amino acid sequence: CASSPWEGDTDTQYF. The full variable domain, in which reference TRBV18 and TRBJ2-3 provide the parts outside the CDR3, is NAGVMQNPRHLVRRRGQEARLRCSPMKGHSHVYWYRQLPEEGLKFMVYLQKENIIDESGMPKERFSAEFPKEGPSILRIQQVVRGDSAAYFCASSPWEGDTDTQYFGPGTRLTVL.